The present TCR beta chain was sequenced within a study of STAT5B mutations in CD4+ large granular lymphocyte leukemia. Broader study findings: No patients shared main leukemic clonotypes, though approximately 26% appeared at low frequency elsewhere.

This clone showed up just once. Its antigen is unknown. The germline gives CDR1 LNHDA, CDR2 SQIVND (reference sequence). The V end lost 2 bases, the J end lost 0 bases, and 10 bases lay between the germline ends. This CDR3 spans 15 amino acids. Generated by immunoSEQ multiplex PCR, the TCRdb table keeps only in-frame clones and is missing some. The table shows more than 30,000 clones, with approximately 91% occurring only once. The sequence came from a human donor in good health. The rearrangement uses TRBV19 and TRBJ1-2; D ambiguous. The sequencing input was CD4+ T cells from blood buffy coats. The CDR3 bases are TGTGCCAGTAGTATATCCCCGGCACCTAACTATGGCTACACCTTC. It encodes CASSISPAPNYGYTF.